The 14 T cell receptor beta chains below come from one sample, sequenced in a study of T cell changes during pregnancy in multiple sclerosis. The method was immunoSEQ multiplex PCR; TCRdb's version includes in-frame clones alone and lacks a portion of them. The table shows tens of thousands of clones, with 92% occurring only once. Here the sequenced sample was peripheral blood, taken in the second trimester of pregnancy. The receptor source for this set is a female donor with multiple sclerosis, enrolled in a pregnancy study.

This clone was seen only a few times. The chain recombines TRBV7-8 with TRBJ2-7; weak D call: TRBD1 (6 bases). The CDR3 consists of 13 residues. V was pared by 6 bases and J by 4 bases, with 13 bases between. In germline, CDR1 is SGHVS, CDR2 FQNEAQ. The CDR3 coding sequence is TGTGCCAGCAGTGTGACAGGTTGGTACGAGCAGTACTTC. Its translation: CASSVTGWYEQYF. Using reference TRBV7-8 and TRBJ2-7 for the parts outside the CDR3, the full variable domain is GAGVSQSPRYKVAKRGQDVALRCDPISGHVSLFWYQQALGQGPEFLTYFQNEAQLDKSGLPSDRFFAERPEGSVSTLKIQRTQQEDSAVYLCASSVTGWYEQYFGPGTRLTVT.

The V call is TRBV2, the J call TRBJ2-7; 10 nucleotides agree with TRBD1. The CDR3 has 16 residues. J lost 0 bases, V lost 5 bases, and 7 bases had no gene match. Per germline, CDR1 SNHLY and CDR2 FYNNEI. In nucleotides, the CDR3 is TGTGCCAGCAGTCCACCGGACAGGGGGAACTCCTACGAGCAGTACTTC. Translation gives CASSPPDRGNSYEQYF.

The gene calls are TRBV11-2 and TRBJ1-4; no definite D call. Germline V CDR1 and CDR2: SGHAT, FQNNGV. The CDR3 runs 12 residues. With 5 bases removed from V and 7 bases from J, the gap between germline ends came to 8 bases. The CDR3 coding sequence is TGTGCCAGCAGCGGGAGCGGTGAAAAACTGTTTTTT. Protein: CASSGSGEKLFF.

This clone was detected only a few times. V usage is TRBV6-5 and J usage is TRBJ1-2; 7 nucleotides agree with TRBD1. Losses at the gene ends were 6 bases for V and 5 bases for J; bases not matched to a gene: 9. Germline V gene sequence: CDR1 MNHEY, CDR2 SVGAGI. The CDR3 is made up of 14 amino acids. Here the CDR3 DNA reads TGTGCCAGCAGGTTGAGAAACAGGGGATATGGCTACACCTTC. Residues: CASRLRNRGYGYTF.

The CDR3 sequence is CASSIPAGSGNTIYF. The CDR3 region has the DNA TGTGCCAGTAGTATTCCTGCGGGCTCTGGAAACACCATATATTTT. The chain combines TRBV19 with TRBJ1-3; D call uncertain. V was cut by 3 bases and J by 0 bases, with 9 bases left in between. The length of the CDR3 is 15 residues. Germline V lookup: CDR1 LNHDA, CDR2 SQIVND (reference sequence).

The chain has TRBV6-5 and TRBJ2-2, with TRBD2 matching 7 bases. This CDR3 has 14 amino acids. The ends lost 2 bases at V and 6 bases at J; junction bases unmatched: 3. Germline-derived CDR1 and CDR2 are MNHEY and SVGAGI. CDR3 in amino acids: CASSYGGVAGELFF. CDR3 nucleotides: TGTGCCAGCAGTTACGGGGGGGTGGCCGGGGAGCTGTTTTTT.

The rearrangement uses TRBV7-2 and TRBJ2-1; 8 nucleotides line up with TRBD1. The CDR3 extends over 16 amino acids. V was pared by 5 bases and J by 0 bases, with 6 bases of the junction left unmatched. Germline V gene data show CDR1 as SGHTA and CDR2 as FQGNSA. The CDR3 reads CASSSGTGSSYNEQFF. The CDR3 coding sequence is TGTGCCAGCAGCAGTGGGACAGGTAGCTCCTACAATGAGCAGTTCTTC.

The chain recombines TRBV7-9 with TRBJ2-2; perhaps TRBD1 as D (7 bases). The CDR3 covers 19 residues. In germline, CDR1 is SEHNR, CDR2 FQNEAQ (reference sequence). Trimming took 0 bases from V and 0 from J, leaving 17 bases between them. The CDR3 loop is CASSLAQGGLRSNTGELFF. The CDR3 coding sequence is TGTGCCAGCAGCTTAGCTCAGGGGGGACTGAGATCGAACACCGGGGAGCTGTTTTTT. Filled out from reference TRBV7-9 and TRBJ2-2, the complete variable domain reads DTGVSQNPRHKITKRGQNVTFRCDPISEHNRLYWYRQTLGQGPEFLTYFQNEAQLEKSRLLSDRFSAERPKGSFSTLEIQRTEQGDSAMYLCASSLAQGGLRSNTGELFFGEGSRLTVL.

The V call is TRBV10-3, the J call TRBJ1-4; a possible D gene is TRBD1 (6 bases). Germline V gives CDR1 ENHRY, CDR2 SYGVKD. V was trimmed by 6 bases and J by 4 bases, leaving 9 bases between them. This CDR3 comprises 13 residues. DNA of the CDR3: TGTGCCATCAGGGGGGACAATAATGAAAAACTGTTTTTT. This codes for CAIRGDNNEKLFF.

In its sample, this clone was seen a few times. This sequence joins TRBV12-2 and TRBJ1-6; the table's TRBD1 call for D was not verified on the DNA. TRBV12-2 is annotated as a pseudogene. The CDR3 is made up of 17 amino acids. CDR3 amino acids: CASRLALSVQPHSPLHF. For the CDR3, the DNA is TGTGCAAGTCGCTTAGCGCTTTCGGTACAGCCACATTCACCCCTCCACTTT.

The chain has TRBV19 and TRBJ2-7; no clear D gene. The V end lost 1 base, the J end lost 5 bases, and 12 bases lay between the germline ends. The CDR3 is made up of 14 amino acids. In germline, CDR1 is LNHDA, CDR2 SQIVND (reference sequence). The CDR3 sequence: CASSIVSGSDEQYF. CDR3 nucleotides: TGTGCCAGTAGTATAGTATCCGGGTCGGACGAGCAGTACTTC.

The CDR3: CASSSTTSGKETQYF. The CDR3, as DNA: TGTGCCAGCAGCTCGACGACTAGCGGGAAAGAGACCCAGTACTTC. The chain has TRBV7-9 and TRBJ2-5, with 11 positions matching TRBD2. The CDR3 totals 15 residues. Germline CDR1 is SEHNR and CDR2 is FQNEAQ (reference sequence). V was clipped by 4 bases and J by 3 bases; unmatched bases: 4.

CDR3 coding DNA: TGCGCCAGCAGTCGAGGACAGCCAGAGACCCAGTACTTC. It encodes CASSRGQPETQYF. This rearrangement joins TRBV23-1 to TRBJ2-5; TRBD1 is a possible D gene (6 bases). TRBV23-1 is labeled an ORF, and its function is uncertain. This CDR3 has 13 amino acids. V shed 4 bases and J shed 4 bases, with 10 bases lying between them.

The chain has TRBV19 and TRBJ2-2; 11 bases agree with TRBD2. The ends lost 4 bases at V and 7 bases at J; junction bases unmatched: 5. The CDR3 has 15 amino acids. Germline lookup yields CDR1 LNHDA and CDR2 SQIVND (reference sequence). The CDR3 coding sequence is TGTGCCAGTAGTACGACTAGCGGGGCCTTCGGGGAGCTGTTTTTT. Encoded protein: CASSTTSGAFGELFF.